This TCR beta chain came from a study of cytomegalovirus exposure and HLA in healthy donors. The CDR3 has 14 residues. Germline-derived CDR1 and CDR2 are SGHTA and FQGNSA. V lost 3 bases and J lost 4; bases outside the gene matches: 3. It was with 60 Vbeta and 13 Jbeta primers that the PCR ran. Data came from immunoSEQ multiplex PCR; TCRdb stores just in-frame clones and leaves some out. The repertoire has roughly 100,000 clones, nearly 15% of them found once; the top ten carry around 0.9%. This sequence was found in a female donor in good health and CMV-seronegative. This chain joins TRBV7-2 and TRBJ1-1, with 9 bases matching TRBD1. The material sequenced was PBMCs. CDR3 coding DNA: TGTGCCAGCAGCTTCCGACAGGGGGGCACTGAAGCTTTCTTT. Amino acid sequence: CASSFRQGGTEAFF.